This TCR beta chain was captured in a study of CD8+ T cells in alopecia areata. General study results and limits: Scalp samples also yield sequences from resident alphabeta T cells of normal skin.

The germline gives CDR1 SQVTM, CDR2 ANQGSEA. V trimming: 4 bases; J trimming: 1 base; junction bases outside the gene matches: 1. The CDR3 has 13 amino acids. A word on this clone: Its antigen is unidentified.

Sequencing templates came from extracted RNA that was reverse transcribed into cDNA. Here immunoSEQ multiplex PCR was the method, and the copy in TCRdb shows in-frame clones only, minus some. The sample comprises over 85,000 clones, roughly three fifths of which are singletons, and roughly 15% rests with the top ten. Noted treatment: oral pan-JAK inhibitor, 5-10 mg twice daily. The gene calls are TRBV29-1 and TRBJ1-1; 9 nucleotides agree with TRBD1. The source is a human donor with alopecia areata. This sample comprised CD8+ T cells sorted from blood, obtained at week 4, from a patient treated with tofacitinib. The CDR3, as DNA: TGCAGCGTTGGGGACAGGGAGAACACTGAAGCTTTCTTT. Translating it yields CSVGDRENTEAFF.